The present T cell receptor (beta chain) was sequenced within a study of blood T cell repertoires in COVID-19. Study context: Sites across the United States, Italy and Spain contributed samples from acute and convalescent COVID-19. Nucleic acid was either cDNA or gDNA, and it came from T cells, B-cell-depleted T cells, or PBMCs.

Recovered status applied to Cohort 3 donors who had two consecutive negative PCRs. It also applied to those with clearance or with symptom resolution. Per the original methods: It was from reference gene primer amplification that nucleated cell counts were estimated. Assay: immunoSEQ multiplex PCR; the TCRdb copy retains only in-frame clones and omits some. D and trimming come from the DNA, and the V and J calls and clone size come from that table. This sample has 180,000 or so clones, with about 80% found just once. With V trimmed by 5 bases and J by 5 bases, 4 bases remained unmatched. The CDR3 extends over 13 amino acids. The germline gives CDR1 MNHEY, CDR2 SMNVEV (reference sequence).

This chain connects TRBV27 to TRBJ2-5; 8 bases map to TRBD1. The source material was PBMCs or T cells enriched from blood (not recorded which). This TCR was sampled from a man aged 50 to 59 who had recovered from COVID-19. The CDR3 loop reads CASSQGAEETQYF. The CDR3 DNA is TGTGCCAGCAGTCAGGGGGCGGAGGAGACCCAGTACTTC.